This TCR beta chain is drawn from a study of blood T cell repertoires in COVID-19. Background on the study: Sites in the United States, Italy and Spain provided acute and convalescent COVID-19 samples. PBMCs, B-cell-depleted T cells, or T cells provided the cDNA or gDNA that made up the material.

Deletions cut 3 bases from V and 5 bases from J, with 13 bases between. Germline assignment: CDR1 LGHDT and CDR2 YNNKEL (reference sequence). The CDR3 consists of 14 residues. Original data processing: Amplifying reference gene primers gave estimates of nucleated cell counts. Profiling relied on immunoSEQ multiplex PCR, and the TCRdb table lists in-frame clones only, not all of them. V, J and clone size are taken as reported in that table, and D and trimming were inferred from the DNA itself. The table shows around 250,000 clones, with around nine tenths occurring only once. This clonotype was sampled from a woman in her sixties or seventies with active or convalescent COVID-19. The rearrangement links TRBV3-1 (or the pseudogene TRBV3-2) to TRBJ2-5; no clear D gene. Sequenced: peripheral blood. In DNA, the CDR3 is TGTGCCAGCAGCCAGACTCCTAGTGGGGAGACCCAGTACTTC. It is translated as CASSQTPSGETQYF.